This TCR beta chain was observed in a study of control samples from healthy donors and cancer patients. Method: immunoSEQ multiplex PCR; TCRdb's copy keeps in-frame clones and lacks some. The repertoire holds approximately 140,000 clones, with under 90% as singletons. The CDR3 is made up of 15 amino acids. Germline assignment: CDR1 SGHNT and CDR2 YYREEE (reference sequence). V lost 5 bases, J lost 5 bases, and 12 bases stayed unmatched. The chain links TRBV5-4 to TRBJ2-5, with 7 bases that match TRBD2. The TCR originated in a man aged 50 to 59 with head and neck cancer. The sequencing input was PBMCs. Written as DNA, the CDR3 is TGTGCCAGCAGGGCCCAGGGAACGGGAGGTGAGACCCAGTACTTC. Its protein is CASRAQGTGGETQYF.